The next 3 T cell receptor beta chains were all read from a single sample in a study of control samples from healthy donors and cancer patients. TCRdb keeps only in-frame clones here, not all; method: immunoSEQ multiplex PCR. The sample has about 15,000 clones, about 89% seen once. The sequenced sample consisted of PBMCs. The receptors were gathered from a woman in her 70s with colorectal cancer.

The V gene is TRBV5-6, the J gene TRBJ1-4; no firm D call. This CDR3 spans 17 amino acids. The V gene's germline CDR1 is SGHDT and CDR2 YYEEEE. V lost 0 bases to trimming and J lost 1 base, with 13 bases between them. This CDR3 is CASSLERFGVTNEKLFF. In nucleotides, the CDR3 is TGTGCCAGCAGCTTGGAGAGGTTCGGGGTAACTAATGAAAAACTGTTTTTT.

V is TRBV4-3 and J is TRBJ1-4; 9 nucleotides agree with TRBD1. This CDR3 has 17 residues. Trimming cost V 0 bases and J 8 bases; bases outside gene matches: 10. CDR1 and CDR2 from the germline V gene are LGHNA and YSLEER. CDR3 region: CASSQEAWGQGGEKLFF. CDR3 bases: TGCGCCAGCAGCCAAGAAGCCTGGGGACAGGGTGGGGAAAAACTGTTTTTT.

The CDR3 nucleotides are TGTGCCAGCAGCCTTTGGGACATATGGACTGAAGCTTTCTTT. Translation: CASSLWDIWTEAFF. The genes are TRBV7-9 and TRBJ1-1, with a weak D call TRBD1 (6 bases). V shed 5 bases and J shed 5 bases, with 15 bases lying between them. The CDR3 length is 14 residues. Germline loops: CDR1 SEHNR, CDR2 FQNEAQ (reference sequence). Full variable domain (rest looked up from reference TRBV7-9 and TRBJ1-1): DTGVSQNPRHKITKRGQNVTFRCDPISEHNRLYWYRQTLGQGPEFLTYFQNEAQLEKSRLLSDRFSAERPKGSFSTLEIQRTEQGDSAMYLCASSLWDIWTEAFFGQGTRLTVV.